This T cell receptor (beta chain) appears in the sequencing data of a study of cytomegalovirus exposure and HLA in healthy donors. General study results and limits: An analysis that was carried out later associated 17,000 or so TCR beta sequences with HLA alleles at 0.05 false discovery rate. Generally TCR sequences proved uncommon, though certain public TCRs appeared in numerous donors. CMV serostatus was the sole immune exposure data available. Reports credit the classifier with highly specific, highly sensitive diagnosis of cytomegalovirus status.

PCR amplification relied on 60 Vbeta primers (plus 13 Jbeta primers). Method: immunoSEQ multiplex PCR; TCRdb's copy keeps in-frame clones and lacks some. The table has roughly 120,000 clones, around 67% seen once. Concerning this clone itself: Antigen: not known.

The length of the CDR3 is 15 residues. Trimming shortened V by 3 bases and J by 1 base, and 10 bases separated the two germline ends. Germline V lookup: CDR1 MNHEY, CDR2 SMNVEV (reference sequence). The V call is TRBV27, the J call TRBJ2-1, with D maybe TRBD2 (6 bases). This receptor was taken from a woman aged 35 to 49 in good health and CMV-seropositive. The sample taken for sequencing was PBMCs. The CDR3 sequence is CASSFWAGSYNEQFF. The CDR3 bases are TGTGCCAGCAGTTTTTGGGCGGGATCCTACAATGAGCAGTTCTTC.